Shown below are 28 T cell receptor beta chains from a single sample sequenced in a study of blood T cells in healthy people across ages. The authors ran a second PCR of about 6 to 11 cycles using a sample-barcoded 5' primer and a J-beta primer mix. MiXCR was run by TCRdb on the 5' RACE reads, yielding one entry per CDR3 protein. This table holds around 1,000,000 distinct CDR3 sequences, around two fifths found once. Sequencing used blood. These receptors were collected from a man in his late teens or twenties in good health.

The rearrangement links TRBV6-2 or TRBV6-3 to TRBJ2-1; weak D call: TRBD1 (6 bases). Germline lookup yields CDR1 MNHEY and CDR2 SVGEGT. This CDR3 comprises 12 residues. Between the trimmed V and J ends, which lost 2 bases and 9 bases, there was a span of 8 bases. CDR3 residues: CASSYGGTEQFF. The DNA for the CDR3 is TGTGCCAGCAGTTACGGGGGCACTGAGCAGTTCTTC.

This chain links TRBV6-1 with TRBJ2-7; the D is unclear. Gene TRBJ2-5 matches the end of the DNA better, so the J call may be wrong. The CDR3 sequence is 14 residues long. The germline V gene has CDR1 MNHNS and CDR2 SASEGT. As DNA, the CDR3 is TGTGCCGGCACCCAAGGCCAAGGATTGGAGACCCAGTACTTC. Residues: CAGTQGQGLETQYF.

The chain has TRBV20-1 and TRBJ1-1, with a possible D match to TRBD1 (5 bases). This CDR3 has 13 amino acids. Germline lookup yields CDR1 DFQATT and CDR2 SNEGSKA (reference sequence). Trimming pared 6 bases from V and 4 bases from J, leaving 15 bases between. Written as DNA, the CDR3 is TGCAGTGCCGCGGGGCAGGGCGGCACTGAAGCTTTCTTT. It codes for CSAAGQGGTEAFF.

In its sample, this clonotype was seen a few times. At one end, the junction sequence differs from germline, possibly due to a read error. V is TRBV29-1 and J is TRBJ1-4; 11 bases agree with TRBD1. This CDR3 region has 14 residues. CDR1 and CDR2 from the germline V gene are SQVTM and ANQGSEA. The CDR3 DNA is TGCAGCGTCGCTCTGGGACAGGGGGGAGAAAAACCGTTTTTT. It encodes CSVALGQGGEKPFF.

This clonotype has a handful of counts. The J gene is TRBJ2-3, the V gene TRBV6-5; a possible D gene is TRBD2 (6 bases). Germline values: CDR1 MNHEY, CDR2 SVGAGI. The V end lost 7 bases, the J end lost 1 base, and 12 bases lay between the germline ends. This CDR3 is 14 amino acids long. CDR3 DNA sequence: TGTGCCAGCAAGAGGGGCGGGGGCACAGATACGCAGTATTTT. Its translation: CASKRGGGTDTQYF.

This clonotype showed up just a few times. V usage is TRBV20-1 and J usage is TRBJ2-1; 8 bases line up with TRBD1. Trimming removed 3 bases from V and 7 bases from J; junction bases left unmatched: 5. This CDR3 contains 13 residues. CDR1 and CDR2 (germline): DFQATT, SNEGSKA (reference sequence). CDR3: CSARGTGENEQFF. The CDR3 nucleotides are TGCAGTGCTAGGGGGACAGGTGAAAATGAGCAGTTCTTC.

V gene TRBV6-2 or TRBV6-3 combines with J gene TRBJ2-3; tentatively, D is TRBD1 or TRBD2 (6 bases each). V dropped 3 bases and J dropped 6 bases, with 19 bases sitting between them. CDR3 size: 16 residues. CDR1 and CDR2 (germline): MNHEY, SVGEGT. The CDR3 region has the DNA TGTGCCAGCAGTTATATTGGGGGGCAGGTCTCGGATACGCAGTATTTT. Translation: CASSYIGGQVSDTQYF.

This clonotype was counted only a few times. The J gene is TRBJ2-1, the V gene TRBV7-9, with a possible D match to TRBD1 (5 bases). The CDR3 has 13 residues. CDR1 and CDR2 (germline): SEHNR, FQNEAQ (reference sequence). V was trimmed by 4 bases and J by 7 bases, leaving 11 bases between them. The CDR3 here is CASSSPGMNEQFF. In nucleotides, the CDR3 is TGTGCCAGCAGCTCACCAGGGATGAATGAGCAGTTCTTC. Full variable domain (outside the CDR3, taken from reference TRBV7-9 and TRBJ2-1): DTGVSQNPRHKITKRGQNVTFRCDPISEHNRLYWYRQTLGQGPEFLTYFQNEAQLEKSRLLSDRFSAERPKGSFSTLEIQRTEQGDSAMYLCASSSPGMNEQFFGPGTRLTVL.

This chain joins TRBV20-1 and TRBJ1-1; no clear D gene. The CDR3 is 14 amino acids. Germline V gives CDR1 DFQATT, CDR2 SNEGSKA (reference sequence). Trimming pared 4 bases from V and 1 base from J, leaving 13 bases between. The CDR3 reads CSATLTIENTEAFF. In DNA form, the CDR3 reads TGCAGTGCTACCCTGACAATCGAGAACACTGAAGCTTTCTTT.

The genes are TRBV12-3 or TRBV12-4 and TRBJ1-2; maybe TRBD1 (5 bases). With 2 bases removed from V and 4 bases from J, the gap between germline ends came to 20 bases. The CDR3 consists of 17 residues. The CDR3 loop is CASSLILGTAPFYGYTF. The CDR3, as DNA: TGTGCCAGCAGTTTAATCCTTGGGACGGCTCCCTTCTATGGCTACACCTTC.

The CDR3 coding sequence is TGCGCCAGCAGCTTGGCGCAGGGGAACTACAATGAGCAGTACTTC. Translating it yields CASSLAQGNYNEQYF. V is TRBV5-1 and J is TRBJ2-5; D might be TRBD1 (6 bases). Germline assignment: CDR1 SGHRS and CDR2 YFSETQ. Trimming stripped 0 bases from V and 11 bases from J, with 20 bases between. CDR3 size: 15 residues.

This clonotype was seen more than once but under ten times. The V gene is TRBV12-3 or TRBV12-4, the J gene TRBJ1-1; TRBD1 agrees at 8 bases. With V trimmed by 6 bases and J by 1 base, 4 bases remained unmatched. This CDR3 comprises 14 residues. This CDR3 reads CASRRTGRNTEAFF. The CDR3 DNA follows: TGTGCCAGCAGGAGGACAGGGAGGAACACTGAAGCTTTCTTT.

With regard to this clonotype: The junction shows a germline mismatch at one end, possibly a read error. The chain links TRBV28 to TRBJ1-6; no definite D call. This CDR3 has 15 amino acids. Germline CDR1 is MDHEN and CDR2 is SYDVKM. CDR3 sequence reads: CASTLASSYNSPPHF. The CDR3 coding sequence is TGTGCCAGCACATTAGCCTCCTCCTATAATTCACCCCCCCACTTT.

This chain joins TRBV4-3 and TRBJ2-3; a weak D match, TRBD1 (5 bases). V lost 4 bases to trimming and J lost 4 bases, with 24 bases between them. Germline V gene lookup returns CDR1 LGHNA and CDR2 YSLEER. The CDR3 is made up of 18 amino acids. DNA of the CDR3: TGCGCCAGCAGCCTAGATTTGAGCCTGGGGCTCCTTGCAGATACGCAGTATTTT. This codes for CASSLDLSLGLLADTQYF.

This CDR3 is CASRVGTDTIYEQYF. The CDR3 nucleotides read TGTGCCAGCAGAGTAGGGACCGACACCATCTACGAGCAGTACTTC. The chain combines TRBV2 with TRBJ2-7, with D tentatively TRBD1 or TRBD2 (5 bases each). The germline V gene encodes CDR1 SNHLY and CDR2 FYNNEI. The CDR3 extends over 15 amino acids. The V and J ends lost 6 bases and 3 bases respectively, with 18 bases between them.

On this clonotype: This may be a read error, as it is one base from a much larger clone. V usage is TRBV29-1 and J usage is TRBJ2-3; D possibly corresponds to TRBD2 (7 bases). Between the trimmed V and J ends, which lost 3 bases and 6 bases, there was a span of 16 bases. Germline CDR1 SQVTM, CDR2 ANQGSEA. The CDR3 sequence is 14 residues long. The CDR3 sequence: CSVDPRGALDTQYF. The CDR3 bases are TGCAGCGTTGATCCACGGGGGGCCCTTGATACGCAGTATTTT.

There are a few counts of this clonotype. The chain uses TRBV15 and TRBJ1-2, with D unresolved. CDR3 size: 14 residues. Germline V lookup: CDR1 LNHNV, CDR2 YYDKDF (reference sequence). The V gene lost 0 bases and the J gene lost 4 bases, with 9 bases spanning the gap. CDR3 nucleotides: TGTGCCACCAGCAGAGATCGGCAGCGCTATGGCTACACCTTC. Its protein product is CATSRDRQRYGYTF.

Note on this clonotype: Its ends do not fully match the called genes, so a read error is possible. J is TRBJ2-1 and V is TRBV5-1; D remains unclear. This CDR3 spans 11 amino acids. Germline V gene sequence: CDR1 SGHRS, CDR2 YFSETQ. As DNA, the CDR3 is TGCGCCAGCAGCTTTAGAAATGAGCGGTTCTTC. It is translated as CASSFRNERFF.

This clonotype was recorded only once. The chain is built from TRBV14 and TRBJ2-7; a weak D match, TRBD2 (6 bases). CDR1 SGHDN and CDR2 FVKESK come from the germline V gene. Between the trimmed V and J ends, which lost 4 bases and 7 bases, there was a span of 17 bases. CDR3 length equals 14 residues. The CDR3 loop is CASSRREFYNEQYF. In nucleotides, the CDR3 is TGTGCCAGCAGCCGACGGGAGTTCTACAATGAGCAGTACTTC.

The chain is built from TRBV4-3 and TRBJ2-3; unclear D gene. Trimming took off 1 base at V and 4 bases at J, with 15 bases between the two ends. The CDR3 length is 16 residues. Looked up from germline, CDR1 is LGHNA and CDR2 is YSLEER. CDR3 DNA: TGCGCCAGCAGCCAAGTTCATCCCTTTTTAGCAGATACGCAGTATTTT. Protein: CASSQVHPFLADTQYF.

Only a few counts were recorded for this clonotype. This chain joins TRBV4-3 and TRBJ1-1; tentatively, D is TRBD1 (6 bases). Deletions cut 1 base from V and 6 bases from J, with 12 bases between. CDR1 is LGHNA, CDR2 YSLEER, per germline. This CDR3 contains 14 residues. The CDR3 DNA reads TGCGCCAGCAGCCAAGCCCTCCAGGGGCCTGAAGCTTTCTTT. It encodes CASSQALQGPEAFF.

The CDR3: CASSSEGFGTEAFF. The CDR3 DNA sequence: TGTGCCAGCAGCTCGGAGGGCTTCGGCACTGAAGCTTTCTTT. This chain joins TRBV7-2 and TRBJ1-1; D gene uncertain. The germline V gene encodes CDR1 SGHTA and CDR2 FQGNSA. V was clipped by 4 bases and J by 4 bases, with 13 bases between them. The CDR3 covers 14 residues.

The V call is TRBV29-1, the J call TRBJ2-4; 9 nucleotides align to TRBD2. CDR1 is SQVTM and CDR2 is ANQGSEA in the germline V gene. V gave up 4 bases and J gave up 6 bases; unmatched junction bases: 19. The CDR3 is made up of 18 amino acids. CDR3 residues: CSVVRLADLNHPINIQYF. Here the CDR3 DNA reads TGCAGCGTTGTTCGACTAGCGGACTTAAACCACCCTATAAACATTCAGTACTTC.

This clonotype was found a few times. The junction does not match germline at one end; this may be a read error. This rearrangement joins TRBV6-2 or TRBV6-3 to TRBJ2-5; D gene uncertain. This CDR3 spans 13 amino acids. The V gene's germline CDR1 is MNHEY and CDR2 SVGEGT. CDR3 in amino acids: CASSYLGIENQYF. In DNA, the CDR3 is TGTGCCAGCAGTTACTTAGGGATTGAGAACCAGTACTTC.

This clonotype occurred a few times. The chain combines TRBV12-5 with TRBJ1-5, with 7 positions matching TRBD1. The CDR3 runs to 15 residues. Unmatched junction bases numbered 7, after V lost 6 bases and J lost 2 bases. CDR1 and CDR2 (germline): LGHNT, FRNRAP. CDR3: CASGQQGLGNQPQHF. In nucleotides, the CDR3 is TGTGCTAGTGGCCAACAGGGGCTGGGCAATCAGCCCCAGCATTTT.

The rearrangement links TRBV7-9 to TRBJ1-1; TRBD1 might be the D (5 bases). Trimming pared 5 bases from V and 7 bases from J, leaving 14 bases between. Germline V lookup: CDR1 SEHNR, CDR2 FQNEAQ (reference sequence). The CDR3 runs 13 residues. CDR3 sequence (DNA): TGTGCCAGCAGCCCCCGGGGGGGACTTGAAGCTTTCTTT. Translating gives CASSPRGGLEAFF.

This clonotype was counted a few times. This sequence joins TRBV20-1 and TRBJ1-1, with D unclear. Trimming stripped 1 base from V and 5 bases from J, with 8 bases between. Germline CDR1 is DFQATT and CDR2 is SNEGSKA (reference sequence). The CDR3 runs 12 residues. The CDR3 DNA sequence: TGCAGTGCTAGAGGAGCAGGAACTGAAGCTTTCTTT. It is translated as CSARGAGTEAFF.

The genes are TRBV10-3 and TRBJ1-2; tentative D call: TRBD1 (5 bases). Germline CDR1 reads ENHRY; CDR2 reads SYGVKD. V lost 2 bases to trimming and J lost 2 bases, with 12 bases between them. The CDR3 spans 15 residues. DNA for the CDR3: TGTGCCATCAGTGAGAAGGGTGAGGGGAACTATGGCTACACCTTC. Residues: CAISEKGEGNYGYTF.